A single TCR beta chain is shown here with its context. Its antigen is unidentified. This specimen comes from a study of post-analysis software for immune sequencing data. The wider study: Multiple sclerosis in the patients followed relapsing-remitting, secondary progressive and progressive-relapsing courses.

The study, taken as a whole, reports: In patients, TRBV5-6, TRBV5-1 and TRBV20-1 belonged to five TRBV segments found more frequently than in controls.

Unique molecular identifiers tagged the TCR beta cDNA libraries. Using its own MiXCR run on the PCR reads, TCRdb lists one record per CDR3 protein. The sample consists of about 210,000 distinct CDR3 sequences, roughly 28% of them appearing once. The germline gives CDR1 SGHKS, CDR2 YYEKEE (reference sequence). The CDR3 consists of 15 residues. Trimming at V came to 1 base and at J to 7 bases, leaving 7 bases not matched to a gene. The TCR sequence derives from a girl aged 2-17 years with multiple sclerosis. This chain joins TRBV5-5 and TRBJ2-2, with 7 bases aligning to TRBD2. Sample: blood. CDR3 in DNA: TGTGCCAGCAGCTTGAGGCAGGCTAGCGGCGGGGAGCTGTTTTTT. Its translation: CASSLRQASGGELFF.